These 17 T cell receptor beta chains came from one sample sequenced in a study of shared clonotypes between healthy human individuals (dated by TCRdb to 2018 to 2020). The method was the immunoSEQ multiplex PCR assay. This is the immuneACCESS table as TCRdb keeps it, with only in-frame sequences that have V and J called. A part of the clones is gone; compared with another copy, unresolved V genes explain less than half, and the rest is unexplained. Present in this sample are about 490,000 clones, approximately 84% of which were seen just once. Clones ranked in the top ten supply 10% to 15% of the sample. The sample consisted of PBMCs. The receptors were gathered from a woman in her forties in good health. Some clones in this sample may be carry-over from other donors' samples.

Only one count was recorded for this clone. V and J are TRBV7-2 and TRBJ2-7, with 9 bases lining up with TRBD1. CDR3 size: 14 residues. The germline V gene encodes CDR1 SGHTA and CDR2 FQGNSA. V dropped 5 bases and J dropped 7; count of bases not matched to a gene: 9. CDR3 loop: CASSTQQGAEEQYF. The DNA for the CDR3 is TGTGCCAGCAGCACCCAACAGGGGGCTGAGGAGCAGTACTTC.

The chain carries TRBV6-1 and TRBJ2-6; perhaps TRBD1 as D (6 bases). The CDR3 consists of 17 residues. CDR1 is MNHNS, CDR2 SASEGT, per germline. The V gene lost 4 bases and the J gene lost 0 bases, with 13 bases spanning the gap. The CDR3 loop is CASSAGTFLSGANVLTF. For the CDR3, the DNA is TGTGCCAGCAGTGCGGGGACATTCCTCTCTGGGGCCAACGTCCTGACTTTC.

The rearrangement links TRBV19 to TRBJ1-5; weak D call: TRBD1 (5 bases). Trimming shortened V by 9 bases and J by 2 bases, and 11 bases separated the two germline ends. Per the germline V gene, CDR1 is LNHDA and CDR2 is SQIVND (reference sequence). This CDR3 is built from 13 residues. CDR3 nucleotides: TGTGCCAGCGGAGGGGTTGGCAATCAGCCCCAGCATTTT. The encoded protein is CASGGVGNQPQHF.

The chain links TRBV5-1 to TRBJ2-7, with TRBD2 matching 9 bases. There are 15 residues in the CDR3. In germline, CDR1 is SGHRS, CDR2 YFSETQ. Losses at the gene ends were 2 bases for V and 2 bases for J; bases not matched to a gene: 5. The CDR3 sequence: CASSFGSGGTYEQYF. CDR3 sequence (DNA): TGCGCCAGCAGCTTTGGTAGCGGGGGTACCTACGAGCAGTACTTC. Full variable domain (rest looked up from reference TRBV5-1 and TRBJ2-7): KAGVTQTPRYLIKTRGQQVTLSCSPISGHRSVSWYQQTPGQGLQFLFEYFSETQRNKGNFPGRFSGRQFSNSRSEMNVSTLELGDSALYLCASSFGSGGTYEQYFGPGTRLTVT.

The chain recombines TRBV11-2 with TRBJ2-7; D gene unclear. This CDR3 spans 14 amino acids. V lost 4 bases and J 7 bases, leaving 17 bases between the germline ends. CDR1 SGHAT and CDR2 FQNNGV come from the germline V gene. CDR3 DNA sequence: TGTGCCAGCAGCTCCACTGGGAAAGTATGGGAGCAGTACTTC. It translates to CASSSTGKVWEQYF. The full variable domain, completed using reference TRBV11-2 and TRBJ2-7, is EAGVAQSPRYKIIEKRQSVAFWCNPISGHATLYWYQQILGQGPKLLIQFQNNGVVDDSQLPKDRFSAERLKGVDSTLKIQPAKLEDSAVYLCASSSTGKVWEQYFGPGTRLTVT.

Note on this clone: A far larger clone is off by one base, so a read error is likely. The rearrangement links TRBV18 to TRBJ1-5; 7 bases agree with TRBD1. The germline V gene encodes CDR1 KGHSH and CDR2 LQKENI. The CDR3 totals 16 residues. This CDR3 is CASSPLGGFGNKPQHF. The DNA for the CDR3 is TGTGCCAGCTCACCATTAGGGGGCTTCGGCAATAAGCCCCAGCATTTT.

The table lists this clone with a count of one. The rearrangement joins TRBV7-6 to TRBJ2-1; possibly TRBD1 or TRBD2 for D (5 bases each). V lost 4 bases to trimming and J lost 9 bases, with 19 bases between them. The germline V gene encodes CDR1 SGHVS and CDR2 FNYEAQ. The CDR3 contains 15 residues. CDR3 coding DNA: TGTGCCAGCAGCTCTGGGTTGGGGGTTTTCATTGAGCAGTTCTTC. Translated: CASSSGLGVFIEQFF.

This clone was detected once. V usage is TRBV6-1 and J usage is TRBJ2-3; D is unclear. Germline assignment: CDR1 MNHNS and CDR2 SASEGT. Trimming shortened V by 4 bases and J by 6 bases, and 5 bases separated the two germline ends. This CDR3 is 11 amino acids long. The CDR3 region has the DNA TGTGCCAGCAGTGCTGCCGATACGCAGTATTTT. Encoded protein: CASSAADTQYF.

This clone came up a few times. This sequence joins TRBV7-2 and TRBJ2-2, with TRBD2 matching over 8 bases. Germline-derived CDR1 and CDR2 are SGHTA and FQGNSA. V trimming: 8 bases; J trimming: 1 base; junction bases outside the gene matches: 9. The CDR3 is made up of 16 amino acids. Here the CDR3 reads CASPRRLALNTGELFF. CDR3 DNA: TGTGCCAGCCCGCGAAGACTAGCGCTGAACACCGGGGAGCTGTTTTTT. Based on the CDR3 plus reference TRBV7-2 and TRBJ2-2, the full variable domain is GAGVSQSPSNKVTEKGKDVELRCDPISGHTALYWYRQSLGQGLEFLIYFQGNSAPDKSGLPSDRFSAERTGGSVSTLTIQRTQQEDSAVYLCASPRRLALNTGELFFGEGSRLTVL.

The J gene is TRBJ2-1, the V gene TRBV29-1, with D possibly TRBD2 on 6 matching bases. This CDR3 is built from 17 residues. Germline-derived CDR1 and CDR2 are SQVTM and ANQGSEA. V shed 3 bases and J shed 9 bases, with 27 bases lying between them. CDR3 nucleotide sequence: TGCAGCGTTGATCCCCCCGGGACTCCGCTGTATTCAAGTGAGCAGTTCTTC. Its translation: CSVDPPGTPLYSSEQFF.

The chain uses TRBV10-3 and TRBJ1-1; unclear D gene. Germline-derived CDR1 and CDR2 are ENHRY and SYGVKD. Trimming took 2 bases from V and 0 from J, leaving 7 bases between them. The CDR3 is 14 amino acids. DNA of the CDR3: TGTGCCATCAGTGAGCCCGGGTTGAACACTGAAGCTTTCTTT. It translates to CAISEPGLNTEAFF.

This rearrangement joins TRBV7-9 to TRBJ2-2; 8 bases are a match to TRBD1. Per the germline V gene, CDR1 is SEHNR and CDR2 is FQNEAQ (reference sequence). The CDR3 runs 15 residues. V was clipped by 3 bases and J by 6 bases; unmatched bases: 6. DNA of the CDR3: TGTGCCAGCAGCTTTCGACAGGGGACGCCCGGGGAGCTGTTTTTT. Its translation is CASSFRQGTPGELFF.

The CDR3 bases are TGTGCCAGCAGTTCCTTAGCGGGAATCGGTCTCAATGAGCAGTTCTTC. Translated, it gives CASSSLAGIGLNEQFF. This chain links TRBV28 with TRBJ2-1; 8 positions match TRBD2. V lost 4 bases, J lost 6 bases, and 11 bases stayed unmatched. This CDR3 spans 16 amino acids. Germline V gives CDR1 MDHEN, CDR2 SYDVKM.

J is TRBJ1-1 and V is TRBV28; 7 positions match TRBD1. The CDR3 extends over 14 amino acids. V lost 6 bases and J lost 5; bases outside the gene matches: 9. CDR1 and CDR2 from the germline V gene are MDHEN and SYDVKM. DNA of the CDR3: TGTGCCAGCAGCATACAGGGGAGGTCTACTGAAGCTTTCTTT. Protein: CASSIQGRSTEAFF.

This clone has just one count. The J gene is TRBJ2-5, the V gene TRBV4-2, with D possibly being TRBD2 (6 bases). This CDR3 has 15 amino acids. Germline V gene lookup returns CDR1 LGHNA and CDR2 YNFKEQ. Trimming stripped 2 bases from V and 2 bases from J, with 12 bases between. This CDR3 is CASSQQRREQETQYF. CDR3 bases: TGTGCCAGCAGCCAACAAAGGAGGGAGCAAGAGACCCAGTACTTC.

This CDR3 is CASSLEVGGIKYEQYF. CDR3 nucleotides: TGTGCCAGCAGCTTGGAGGTAGGGGGGATCAAGTACGAGCAGTACTTC. The chain employs TRBV5-4 and TRBJ2-7, with D perhaps matching TRBD1 or TRBD2 (6 bases each). The CDR3 is made up of 16 amino acids. Trimming took 0 bases from V and 4 from J, leaving 17 bases between them. Germline lookup yields CDR1 SGHNT and CDR2 YYREEE (reference sequence).

The CDR3 nucleotides are TGTGCCTGGACCCAGGGTGTAGGTCAGCCCCAGCATTTT. This sequence encodes CAWTQGVGQPQHF. This rearrangement joins TRBV30 to TRBJ1-5, with D possibly TRBD1 on 5 matching bases. V gave up 4 bases and J gave up 6 bases, with 13 bases separating them. The V gene's germline CDR1 is GTSNPN and CDR2 SVGIG (reference sequence). The CDR3 loop spans 13 amino acids.